This entry lists 24 T cell receptor beta chains sequenced from one sample in a study of human T cells and chemical hapten exposure. The starting material, unfractionated whole blood, was used for total RNA extraction. Each CDR3 protein is one row after TCRdb ran MiXCR on the 5' RACE reads. The sample includes approximately 140,000 distinct CDR3 sequences, around 4% seen only once; the top ten take over 1.2%. Receptors originate from a female donor in good health.

In this sample, this clonotype turned up a few times. The chain couples TRBV6-6 to TRBJ2-1; TRBD2 matches at 8 bases. Germline assignment: CDR1 MNHNY and CDR2 SVGAGI (reference sequence). The CDR3 covers 12 residues. With V trimmed by 2 bases and J by 10 bases, 1 base remained unmatched. CDR3 sequence (DNA): TGTGCCAGCAGTTACGTAGCGGGGGAGCAGTTCTTC. Protein: CASSYVAGEQFF.

This clonotype was detected ten times or more. The chain couples TRBV13 to TRBJ1-1; D remains ambiguous. Germline loops: CDR1 PRHDT, CDR2 FYEKMQ (reference sequence). Trimming removed 6 bases from V and 6 bases from J, with 14 bases in between. The CDR3 length is 13 residues. The CDR3 protein is CASRPPEQPEAFF. The DNA for the CDR3 is TGTGCCAGCAGACCCCCGGAGCAGCCTGAAGCTTTCTTT.

This clonotype was found a few times. The gene calls are TRBV4-1 and TRBJ1-4; D is uncertain. Deletions cut 4 bases from V and 0 bases from J, with 9 bases between. There are 15 residues in the CDR3. Germline CDR1 is MGHRA and CDR2 is YSYEKL. In nucleotides, the CDR3 is TGCGCCAGCAGCCGGTTGGCGTCAACTAATGAAAAACTGTTTTTT. Translating gives CASSRLASTNEKLFF.

There are many counts of this clonotype. The V call is TRBV5-1, the J call TRBJ2-1, with 11 bases identical to TRBD2. This CDR3 is 13 amino acids long. Germline V gene data show CDR1 as SGHRS and CDR2 as YFSETQ. V shed 4 bases, J shed 10 bases, and the junction held 4 bases outside the gene matches. CDR3 nucleotide sequence: TGCGCCAGCAGCCTACGGACTAGCGGGGAGCAGTTCTTC. Encoded protein: CASSLRTSGEQFF.

The sample holds many counts of this clonotype. This chain joins TRBV20-1 and TRBJ1-2; the match to TRBD1 covers 7 bases. J gave up 4 bases and V 5 bases, and 7 bases lay outside the gene matches. CDR3 length: 13 residues. Germline CDR1 and CDR2: DFQATT and SNEGSKA (reference sequence). The CDR3 DNA reads as TGCAGTGCTGGGGGAGGACAGGTCTATGGCTACACCTTC. Protein: CSAGGGQVYGYTF.

In its sample, this clonotype was seen many times. The chain links TRBV6-1 to TRBJ1-1; D gene unclear. V was clipped by 3 bases and J by 8 bases, with 10 bases between them. The length of the CDR3 is 12 residues. The V gene's germline CDR1 is MNHNS and CDR2 SASEGT. The CDR3 region has the DNA TGTGCCAGCAGTGACGCGAATAAAGAAGCTTTCTTT. Amino acid sequence: CASSDANKEAFF.

This clonotype has at least ten counts. The gene calls are TRBV10-3 and TRBJ1-5; D is perhaps TRBD1 (6 bases). CDR3 length: 16 amino acids. V lost 0 bases and J lost 5, with 14 bases in between. Per germline, CDR1 ENHRY and CDR2 SYGVKD. The CDR3 nucleotides read TGTGCCATCAGTGAGTCGACTTCAGGGGCCTATCAGCCCCAGCATTTT. This codes for CAISESTSGAYQPQHF.

In its sample, this clonotype was seen many times. The CDR3 DNA sequence: TGTGCCACCTCCCTAGCCAAAAACATTCAGTACTTC. This sequence encodes CATSLAKNIQYF. The chain is built from TRBV15 and TRBJ2-4; D remains unclear. This CDR3 has 12 amino acids. Germline V gives CDR1 LNHNV, CDR2 YYDKDF (reference sequence). V gave up 8 bases and J gave up 0 bases, with 5 bases separating them.

The chain recombines TRBV3-2 with TRBJ1-6; the tabulated D call, TRBD1, remains unverified against the DNA. TRBV3-2 corresponds to a pseudogene. This CDR3 has 18 amino acids. Here the CDR3 reads CASSRDLGRGVRRSPLHF. DNA of the CDR3: TGTGCCAGCAGCCGGGACCTCGGCAGGGGAGTGCGGAGATCACCCCTCCACTTT.

This clonotype was counted many times. The chain couples TRBV12-3 or TRBV12-4 to TRBJ1-1, with 9 bases lining up with TRBD1. CDR3 size: 17 residues. The V segment lost 2 bases and the J segment 6 bases; nucleotides outside the gene matches: 13. CDR3 loop: CASSLRLDRGRYAEAFF. The CDR3 DNA reads as TGTGCCAGCAGTTTAAGGCTAGACAGGGGGAGGTATGCTGAAGCTTTCTTT.

This clonotype was detected many times. The chain couples TRBV7-6 to TRBJ1-2; 8 bases align to TRBD1. With 1 base clipped from V and 6 bases from J, the junction kept 1 base outside the gene matches. The CDR3 loop spans 13 amino acids. Germline V CDR1 and CDR2: SGHVS, FNYEAQ. The CDR3 bases are TGTGCCAGCAGCTTAGTACAGGGGGATGGCTACACCTTC. Protein: CASSLVQGDGYTF.

At least ten counts were recorded for this clonotype. This chain links TRBV19 with TRBJ1-4; D remains ambiguous. V lost 5 bases, J lost 0 bases, and 4 bases lay in between. CDR1 and CDR2 (germline): LNHDA, SQIVND (reference sequence). The CDR3 runs 13 residues. Here the CDR3 reads CASSLATNEKLFF. CDR3 sequence (DNA): TGTGCCAGTAGTCTAGCAACTAATGAAAAACTGTTTTTT.

This clonotype was counted ten times or more. The chain joins TRBV6-2 or TRBV6-3 to TRBJ2-1; weak D call: TRBD1 (6 bases). The CDR3 contains 15 residues. Per the germline V gene, CDR1 is MNHEY and CDR2 is SVGEGT. V lost 5 bases, J lost 1 base, and 12 bases lay in between. In DNA, the CDR3 is TGTGCCAGCAGTCTACAGGGCCTTTCCTACAATGAGCAGTTCTTC. This sequence encodes CASSLQGLSYNEQFF.

This clonotype occurred many times. The V and J genes are TRBV12-3 or TRBV12-4 and TRBJ1-2, with 7 bases identical to TRBD1. The junction had 3 bases not matched to a gene; V was cut back by 5 bases and J by 3 bases. CDR3 length: 13 amino acids. For the CDR3, the DNA is TGTGCCAGCAGTCGTGACAGGGACTATGGCTACACCTTC. It yields the protein CASSRDRDYGYTF.

In its sample, this clonotype was seen many times. The genes are TRBV30 and TRBJ1-1; a weak D match, TRBD1 (5 bases). In germline, CDR1 is GTSNPN, CDR2 SVGIG (reference sequence). The germline V and J ends were trimmed by 0 bases and 8 bases, with 22 bases remaining between them. CDR3 length: 16 amino acids. For the CDR3, the DNA is TGTGCCTGGAGTGTACTTCGACGGGGGGTCCGAAGAGAAGCTTTCTTT. Translated, it gives CAWSVLRRGVRREAFF.

This clonotype was counted at least ten times. This chain connects TRBV5-5 to TRBJ1-2; D ambiguous. There are 16 residues in the CDR3. Germline V CDR1 and CDR2: SGHKS, YYEKEE (reference sequence). Trimming removed 0 bases from V and 4 bases from J, with 16 bases in between. The CDR3 DNA is TGTGCCAGCAGCTTGGCGGTCGGCCGGGGATCCTATGGCTACACCTTC. As protein: CASSLAVGRGSYGYTF. The full variable domain, rest sourced from reference TRBV5-5 and TRBJ1-2, is DAGVTQSPTHLIKTRGQQVTLRCSPISGHKSVSWYQQVLGQGPQFIFQYYEKEERGRGNFPDRFSARQFPNYSSELNVNALLLGDSALYLCASSLAVGRGSYGYTFGSGTRLTVV.

This clonotype was counted ten times or more. The V gene is TRBV3-1, the J gene TRBJ1-5; 7 nucleotides line up with TRBD1. The V gene's germline CDR1 is LGHDT and CDR2 YNNKEL (reference sequence). The CDR3 runs to 15 residues. After removal of 5 bases from V and 3 bases from J, the junction contained 7 bases not matched to a gene. CDR3 in DNA: TGTGCCAGCAGCGTAGGACAGGTCCTCAATCAGCCCCAGCATTTT. As protein: CASSVGQVLNQPQHF.

This clonotype was found many times. The chain links TRBV6-2 or TRBV6-3 to TRBJ2-7, with D tentatively TRBD1 (6 bases). Germline loops: CDR1 MNHEY, CDR2 SVGEGT. Trimming removed 6 bases at V and 3 bases at J, with 21 bases between. The CDR3 sequence is 16 residues long. Here the CDR3 DNA reads TGTGCCAGCAGAACAACGACGGGGACATGGGTCTACGAGCAGTACTTC. It codes for CASRTTTGTWVYEQYF.

Ten or more counts support this clonotype. The chain employs TRBV7-2 and TRBJ1-6, with D hard to call. The germline V gene has CDR1 SGHTA and CDR2 FQGNSA. This CDR3 region has 12 residues. V was clipped by 3 bases and J by 9 bases, with 6 bases between them. Here the CDR3 reads CASSFPGSPLHF. The CDR3 DNA reads TGTGCCAGCAGCTTCCCTGGTTCACCCCTCCACTTT.

The table lists this clonotype with many counts. The rearrangement joins TRBV7-9 to TRBJ1-1, with TRBD1 identical over 8 bases. The CDR3 is 15 amino acids. CDR1 and CDR2 (germline): SEHNR, FQNEAQ (reference sequence). Losses at the gene ends were 5 bases for V and 5 bases for J; bases not matched to a gene: 10. The CDR3: CASSETQGGWTEAFF. The CDR3 DNA follows: TGTGCCAGCAGCGAAACACAGGGGGGGTGGACTGAAGCTTTCTTT.

This clonotype showed up many times. V gene TRBV5-6 combines with J gene TRBJ2-6, with D possibly being TRBD1 (7 bases). CDR1 and CDR2 (germline): SGHDT, YYEEEE. The CDR3 totals 17 residues. V gave up 0 bases and J gave up 2 bases, with 12 bases separating them. CDR3 DNA: TGTGCCAGCAGCTTGGATCCAGGGGGGACTGGGGCCAACGTCCTGACTTTC. This gives the protein CASSLDPGGTGANVLTF.

For this clonotype: With a much larger clone just one base away, this may be a read error. The chain carries TRBV3-2 and TRBJ2-3; the DNA was not used to check the table's D call, TRBD1. TRBV3-2 is annotated as a pseudogene. This CDR3 has 16 amino acids. In DNA form, the CDR3 reads TGTGCCAGCAGCCAAGGACCCGGGGAGGGCACAGATACGCAGTATTTT. Translation gives CASSQGPGEGTDTQYF.

The chain couples TRBV5-1 to TRBJ1-6, with TRBD1 matching 8 bases. Germline V gene lookup returns CDR1 SGHRS and CDR2 YFSETQ. The CDR3 is 14 residues long. V was clipped by 5 bases and J by 7 bases; unmatched bases: 5. CDR3 coding DNA: TGCGCCAGCAGTTCCCAGGGGGCGAATTCACCCCTCCACTTT. The encoded protein is CASSSQGANSPLHF.

In regard to this clonotype: A clone one base away is much larger, so this may be a read error. This chain connects TRBV11-2 to TRBJ2-5; unclear D gene. Looked up from germline, CDR1 is SGHAT and CDR2 is FQNNGV. The ends were cut back, 1 base at V and 7 bases at J, with 13 bases in the middle. This CDR3 is 14 amino acids long. The CDR3 nucleotides are TGTGCCAGCAGCTTAGGAGGTGGCGGCGGGACCCAGTACTTC. Encoded protein: CASSLGGGGGTQYF.